The 15 T cell receptor beta chains below were found in one sample sequenced in a study of OX40 agonist ivuxolimab in advanced cancers. The method behind the library was the immunoSEQ multiplex PCR assay. This immuneACCESS table, as held by TCRdb, lists in-frame sequences with V and J called but not all clones. Of the missing ones, under half trace to an unresolved V gene in checked studies; the others have no known cause. Present in this sample are about 38,000 clones, around 80% of which were seen just once. Clones ranked in the top ten supply under 15% of the sample. The sequences come from CD4+ or CD8+ T cells sorted from blood, collected in a trial of the OX40 agonist ivuxolimab. These receptors were obtained from an adult with an advanced solid tumor such as melanoma, head and neck, liver or kidney cancer.

This clone showed up just once. The chain recombines TRBV7-6 with TRBJ2-7; a weak D match, TRBD1 (6 bases). CDR3 size: 14 residues. Trimming stripped 4 bases from V and 4 bases from J, with 14 bases between. Germline V gene lookup returns CDR1 SGHVS and CDR2 FNYEAQ. CDR3 bases: TGTGCCAGCAGCTCATCGACAGGCTCGTACGAGCAGTACTTC. Translated: CASSSSTGSYEQYF. The complete variable domain, with remaining parts taken from reference TRBV7-6 and TRBJ2-7, reads GAGVSQSPRYKVTKRGQDVALRCDPISGHVSLYWYRQALGQGPEFLTYFNYEAQQDKSGLPNDRFSAERPEGSISTLTIQRTEQRDSAMYRCASSSSTGSYEQYFGPGTRLTVT.

This clone was observed a single time. V usage is TRBV19 and J usage is TRBJ2-3; D is ambiguous. Germline CDR1 reads LNHDA; CDR2 reads SQIVND (reference sequence). V lost 5 bases, J lost 0 bases, and 12 bases lay in between. This CDR3 has 15 amino acids. CDR3 amino acids: CASSYMGISTDTQYF. The CDR3 DNA is TGTGCCAGTAGTTATATGGGGATAAGCACAGATACGCAGTATTTT.

The genes are TRBV13 and TRBJ2-7; 14 bases map to TRBD2. This CDR3 has 18 residues. CDR1 is PRHDT and CDR2 is FYEKMQ in the germline V gene (reference sequence). V was clipped by 4 bases and J by 5 bases; unmatched bases: 13. CDR3 bases: TGTGCCAGCAGCTCCCAGGGGGGACTAGCGGGGGCCATCCACGAGCAGTACTTC. Its protein is CASSSQGGLAGAIHEQYF. Drawing the rest from reference TRBV13 and TRBJ2-7, the complete variable domain is AAGVIQSPRHLIKEKRETATLKCYPIPRHDTVYWYQQGPGQDPQFLISFYEKMQSDKGSIPDRFSAQQFSDYHSELNMSSLELGDSALYFCASSSQGGLAGAIHEQYFGPGTRLTVT.

The V and J genes are TRBV28 and TRBJ1-1, with D perhaps TRBD1 (6 bases). There are 14 residues in the CDR3. Looked up from germline, CDR1 is MDHEN and CDR2 is SYDVKM. The V end lost 5 bases, the J end lost 4 bases, and 14 bases lay between the germline ends. DNA for the CDR3: TGTGCCAGCAGTACCGGGGGCCGGGGCACTGAAGCTTTCTTT. Translating gives CASSTGGRGTEAFF. Supplemented by reference TRBV28 and TRBJ1-1, the full variable domain reads DVKVTQSSRYLVKRTGEKVFLECVQDMDHENMFWYRQDPGLGLRLIYFSYDVKMKEKGDIPEGYSVSREKKERFSLILESASTNQTSMYLCASSTGGRGTEAFFGQGTRLTVV.

This clone has only one observation. The gene calls are TRBV28 and TRBJ1-2; the D is unclear. Germline CDR1 MDHEN, CDR2 SYDVKM. Trimming took off 4 bases at V and 8 bases at J, with 14 bases between the two ends. This CDR3 is 13 amino acids long. The CDR3 coding sequence is TGTGCCAGCAGTTCCCCGGACCGACGGGGCTACACCTTC. Translated: CASSSPDRRGYTF.

This chain uses TRBV14 with TRBJ1-1; weak D call: TRBD1 (5 bases). The CDR3 covers 13 residues. The germline V gene has CDR1 SGHDN and CDR2 FVKESK. The V end was cut by 2 bases, the J end by 7 bases, with 11 bases between. The CDR3 DNA reads TGTGCCAGCAGCCAACAACGGCAGGGTGAAGCTTTCTTT. Its protein is CASSQQRQGEAFF.

This rearrangement joins TRBV28 to TRBJ1-2; 8 bases map to TRBD1. The CDR3 has 15 residues. Germline CDR1 is MDHEN and CDR2 is SYDVKM. V shed 3 bases and J 5 bases; nucleotides not matched to a gene: 8. CDR3 residues: CASSFGTGGGYGYTF. As DNA, the CDR3 is TGTGCCAGCAGTTTTGGAACAGGGGGGGGATATGGCTACACCTTC.

This clone turned up a few times. The rearrangement uses TRBV10-2 and TRBJ2-2, with D possibly TRBD1 on 5 matching bases. CDR3 length: 14 amino acids. Trimming cost V 8 bases and J 7 bases, with 17 bases left between them. CDR1 and CDR2 (germline): WSHSY, SAAADI. CDR3 bases: TGCGCCAGCTCCCAGGGCGTTATGGTCGGGGAGCTGTTTTTT. Protein: CASSQGVMVGELFF.

Only one count was recorded for this clone. The V call is TRBV19, the J call TRBJ2-5; D perhaps matches TRBD2 (6 bases). The CDR3 runs to 15 residues. V was pared by 2 bases and J by 0 bases, with 10 bases between. Looked up from germline, CDR1 is LNHDA and CDR2 is SQIVND (reference sequence). The CDR3 region is CASSIKGGNQETQYF. CDR3 DNA: TGTGCCAGTAGTATAAAAGGAGGGAACCAAGAGACCCAGTACTTC.

This chain links TRBV7-2 with TRBJ2-3, with 11 bases matching TRBD2. Germline values: CDR1 SGHTA, CDR2 FQGNSA. The CDR3 consists of 16 residues. Trimming removed 5 bases from V and 1 base from J; junction bases left unmatched: 5. The CDR3 DNA sequence: TGTGCCAGCAGCCCTGGGACTAGCGGACGCACAGATACGCAGTATTTT. As protein: CASSPGTSGRTDTQYF.

CDR3 amino acids: CASTHPGLSRPNYGYTF. The CDR3 bases are TGTGCCAGTACCCACCCAGGTCTAAGCCGACCTAACTATGGCTACACCTTC. The chain joins TRBV28 to TRBJ1-2; the D is unclear. The V gene lost 9 bases and the J gene lost 0 bases, with 23 bases spanning the gap. In germline, CDR1 is MDHEN, CDR2 SYDVKM. This CDR3 region has 17 residues.

This clone came up once. The rearrangement uses TRBV9 and TRBJ1-3; D is undetermined. V dropped 0 bases and J dropped 0 bases, with 10 bases sitting between them. CDR1 and CDR2 (germline): SGDLS, YYNGEE. This CDR3 is 16 amino acids long. CDR3 residues: CASSVDAGFSGNTIYF. The CDR3 region has the DNA TGTGCCAGCAGCGTAGATGCTGGGTTCTCTGGAAACACCATATATTTT.

This chain links TRBV12-5 with TRBJ2-5, with TRBD1 identical over 12 bases. The CDR3 covers 15 residues. V lost 7 bases and J lost 4; bases outside the gene matches: 7. Germline-derived CDR1 and CDR2 are LGHNT and FRNRAP. The CDR3 protein is CASAPGQGARETQYF. CDR3 sequence (DNA): TGTGCTAGTGCCCCGGGACAGGGGGCTCGAGAGACCCAGTACTTC.

The chain employs TRBV11-2 and TRBJ2-1; 10 nucleotides agree with TRBD2. The ends lost 3 bases at V and 1 base at J; junction bases unmatched: 3. The CDR3 is 16 amino acids. Per the germline V gene, CDR1 is SGHAT and CDR2 is FQNNGV. The CDR3 DNA is TGTGCCAGCAGCTTTAGACTAGCGGGTTCCTACAATGAGCAGTTCTTC. Protein product: CASSFRLAGSYNEQFF.

This clone was counted between two and nine times. The chain has TRBV5-1 and TRBJ1-1; D remains ambiguous. CDR1 SGHRS and CDR2 YFSETQ come from the germline V gene. With 0 bases removed from V and 0 bases from J, the gap between germline ends came to 12 bases. This CDR3 contains 16 residues. The CDR3 DNA reads as TGCGCCAGCAGCTTGGCCAAGGGAGCAATGAACACTGAAGCTTTCTTT. This codes for CASSLAKGAMNTEAFF.